The source of this TCR beta chain is a study of long-term antiretroviral therapy in people with HIV. This CDR3 is 15 amino acids long. V trimming: 6 bases; J trimming: 5 bases; junction bases outside the gene matches: 11. Germline V CDR1 and CDR2: SNHLY, FYNNEI. The study, taken as a whole, reports: Blood dating 2004 to 2017 may reflect older ART regimens. With ART, diversity went up but was still lower than in transplant donor controls.

Version v3.0 of the immunoSEQ assay ran at survey level. The repertoire was sequenced with immunoSEQ multiplex PCR; TCRdb's copy has only in-frame clones and lacks some. This table has about 25,000 clones, 76% appearing once. This clone was counted between two and nine times. Its antigen is currently unknown. This specimen was unsorted PBMCs, taken 0.5 years after starting antiretroviral therapy. This receptor was taken from a woman aged 40 to 50 with HIV. The V and J genes are TRBV2 and TRBJ2-7; 9 bases are a match to TRBD1. The CDR3 sequence is CASRWTGEVRDEQYF. The CDR3, as DNA: TGTGCCAGCAGGTGGACAGGGGAGGTACGAGACGAGCAGTACTTC.